These 28 T cell receptor beta chains originate from one sample sequenced in a study of blood T cell repertoires in COVID-19. The assay was immunoSEQ multiplex PCR, and TCRdb's table has in-frame clones only and misses some. The sample yields about 380,000 clones, 85% seen once. Sequencing was done on a sample of peripheral blood. The receptor source for this set is a woman under 30 with acute or convalescent COVID-19.

The chain couples TRBV6-5 to TRBJ1-6, with TRBD1 identical over 10 bases. Germline trimming cut 2 bases from V and 9 bases from J; bases unmatched to any gene: 7. CDR3 length: 16 amino acids. Germline V CDR1 and CDR2: MNHEY, SVGAGI. CDR3 protein: CASSYDRGRSASPLHF. CDR3 sequence (DNA): TGTGCCAGCAGTTACGACAGGGGGCGTTCGGCTTCACCCCTCCACTTT.

The chain employs TRBV7-9 and TRBJ2-7, with 9 bases matching TRBD1. Germline V lookup: CDR1 SEHNR, CDR2 FQNEAQ (reference sequence). The CDR3 consists of 15 residues. The V segment lost 2 bases and the J segment 7 bases; nucleotides outside the gene matches: 9. CDR3 loop: CASSLNLGTGREQYF. In nucleotides, the CDR3 is TGTGCCAGCAGCTTAAATTTAGGGACAGGGCGAGAGCAGTACTTC. Drawing the rest from reference TRBV7-9 and TRBJ2-7, the complete variable domain is DTGVSQNPRHKITKRGQNVTFRCDPISEHNRLYWYRQTLGQGPEFLTYFQNEAQLEKSRLLSDRFSAERPKGSFSTLEIQRTEQGDSAMYLCASSLNLGTGREQYFGPGTRLTVT.

The DNA for the CDR3 is TGTGCCAGTAGTTTACCCCCGGGACAGAACACTGAAGCTTTCTTT. Its protein is CASSLPPGQNTEAFF. The chain couples TRBV19 to TRBJ1-1; maybe TRBD1 (6 bases). Germline V lookup: CDR1 LNHDA, CDR2 SQIVND (reference sequence). The CDR3 has 15 amino acids. Trimming took 5 bases from V and 1 from J, leaving 14 bases between them.

This rearrangement joins TRBV7-9 to TRBJ2-7, with TRBD1 as a possible D gene (5 bases). Per the germline V gene, CDR1 is SEHNR and CDR2 is FQNEAQ (reference sequence). The CDR3 covers 13 residues. The V end lost 2 bases, the J end lost 6 bases, and 11 bases lay between the germline ends. The CDR3 nucleotides read TGTGCCAGCAGCTTACAGGGTCGTCCCGAGCAGTACTTC. Residues: CASSLQGRPEQYF.

The chain joins TRBV10-2 to TRBJ2-5, with TRBD1 matching 8 bases. The germline V gene encodes CDR1 WSHSY and CDR2 SAAADI. There are 17 residues in the CDR3. The junction had 11 bases not matched to a gene; V was cut back by 0 bases and J by 5 bases. The CDR3 DNA follows: TGCGCCAGCAGTGAGTCCCCGGACAGGGTAGGTTGGGAGACCCAGTACTTC. The encoded protein is CASSESPDRVGWETQYF.

The chain links TRBV10-3 to TRBJ1-3, with a tentative D call TRBD1 (6 bases). Germline CDR1 ENHRY, CDR2 SYGVKD. CDR3 size: 14 residues. The ends were cut back, 6 bases at V and 3 bases at J, with 12 bases in the middle. CDR3 sequence reads: CAISTQGSGNTIYF. CDR3 sequence (DNA): TGTGCCATCAGCACTCAGGGGAGTGGAAACACCATATATTTT.

The genes are TRBV9 and TRBJ1-2; 7 nucleotides match TRBD1. This CDR3 comprises 14 residues. J lost 8 bases, V lost 0 bases, and 7 bases had no gene match. The germline V gene has CDR1 SGDLS and CDR2 YYNGEE. CDR3: CASSVVDRVLGYTF. CDR3 coding DNA: TGTGCCAGCAGCGTAGTTGACAGGGTACTCGGCTACACCTTC.

V usage is TRBV7-6 and J usage is TRBJ1-1; D unresolved. V shed 2 bases and J shed 5 bases, with 15 bases lying between them. Germline CDR1 reads SGHVS; CDR2 reads FNYEAQ. The CDR3 consists of 15 residues. CDR3 in DNA: TGTGCCAGCAGCTTACGTCCCGGCGGAGAAACTGAAGCTTTCTTT. It codes for CASSLRPGGETEAFF.

The rearrangement uses TRBV9 and TRBJ2-1; D is possibly TRBD2 (6 bases). This CDR3 is 16 amino acids long. Germline V gives CDR1 SGDLS, CDR2 YYNGEE. V lost 4 bases to trimming and J lost 4 bases, with 18 bases between them. CDR3 protein: CASSPPAGGSYNEQFF. The CDR3 DNA reads TGTGCCAGCAGCCCCCCCGCCGGGGGATCTTACAATGAGCAGTTCTTC.

V and J are TRBV29-1 and TRBJ1-1; D gene ambiguous. The CDR3 has 13 residues. Trimming took 7 bases from V and 4 from J, leaving 16 bases between them. CDR1 is SQVTM and CDR2 is ANQGSEA in the germline V gene. CDR3 loop: CSARGYRGTEAFF. The CDR3 region has the DNA TGCAGCGCAAGAGGATATCGGGGCACTGAAGCTTTCTTT.

The chain joins TRBV30 to TRBJ1-2; tentative D call: TRBD1 (5 bases). Germline V gene lookup returns CDR1 GTSNPN and CDR2 SVGIG (reference sequence). This CDR3 has 15 amino acids. V was cut by 4 bases and J by 5 bases, with 20 bases left in between. The CDR3 is CAWTPIRAGPYGYTF. CDR3 in DNA: TGTGCCTGGACTCCCATCCGAGCGGGACCTTATGGCTACACCTTC.

The rearrangement uses TRBV28 and TRBJ1-5, with D unresolved. V lost 1 base, J lost 7 bases, and 8 bases lay in between. This CDR3 contains 13 residues. From germline, CDR1 is MDHEN and CDR2 SYDVKM. DNA of the CDR3: TGTGCCAGCAGTTTATTCCGAGGACAGCCCCAGCATTTT. Encoded protein: CASSLFRGQPQHF.

The rearrangement uses TRBV6-5 and TRBJ2-7, with 7 bases matching TRBD1. The CDR3 totals 12 residues. J was trimmed by 6 bases and V by 6 bases; bases with no gene match: 5. Germline V CDR1 and CDR2: MNHEY, SVGAGI. CDR3 residues: CASRAPGGEQYF. The CDR3 nucleotides are TGTGCCAGCAGAGCCCCAGGGGGCGAGCAGTACTTC.

The gene calls are TRBV7-2 and TRBJ1-4; perhaps TRBD1 as D (5 bases). In germline, CDR1 is SGHTA, CDR2 FQGNSA. The CDR3 contains 17 residues. The V and J ends lost 3 bases and 10 bases respectively, with 24 bases between them. The CDR3 loop is CASSFREGATFRGKLFF. CDR3 coding DNA: TGTGCCAGCAGCTTCCGTGAAGGGGCAACGTTCCGCGGAAAACTGTTTTTT.

The rearrangement links TRBV2 to TRBJ1-1; TRBD1 is a possible D gene (5 bases). Trimming took 7 bases from V and 7 from J, leaving 16 bases between them. The CDR3 spans 13 residues. Germline CDR1 SNHLY, CDR2 FYNNEI. CDR3 DNA: TGTGCCAGCATGTTAGGGGAAGGGATTGAAGCTTTCTTT. The encoded protein is CASMLGEGIEAFF. The full variable domain, completed using reference TRBV2 and TRBJ1-1, is EPEVTQTPSHQVTQMGQEVILRCVPISNHLYFYWYRQILGQKVEFLVSFYNNEISEKSEIFDDQFSVERPDGSNFTLKIRSTKLEDSAMYFCASMLGEGIEAFFGQGTRLTVV.

The chain recombines TRBV9 with TRBJ1-4; the D gene is possibly TRBD1 (6 bases). In germline, CDR1 is SGDLS, CDR2 YYNGEE. The V and J ends lost 2 bases and 2 bases respectively, with 10 bases between them. This CDR3 contains 15 residues. The chain's CDR3 is CASSVTGSTNEKLFF. As DNA, the CDR3 is TGTGCCAGCAGCGTCACAGGGTCTACTAATGAAAAACTGTTTTTT.

The chain combines TRBV6-5 with TRBJ2-1; tentatively, D is TRBD1 (5 bases). The CDR3 sequence is 14 residues long. V shed 5 bases and J shed 3 bases, with 11 bases lying between them. CDR1 MNHEY and CDR2 SVGAGI come from the germline V gene. In DNA, the CDR3 is TGTGCCAGCAGTCTTCTGGACAACTACAATGAGCAGTTCTTC. Translation: CASSLLDNYNEQFF.

The rearrangement uses TRBV14 and TRBJ1-6; TRBD1 matches 7 bases. The junction had 10 bases not matched to a gene; V was cut back by 4 bases and J by 7 bases. Germline V gene data show CDR1 as SGHDN and CDR2 as FVKESK. The CDR3 has 16 amino acids. The CDR3 bases are TGTGCCAGCAGCCCGCTGACAGGGACGTGGAATTCACCCCTCCACTTT. Protein: CASSPLTGTWNSPLHF.

CDR3 nucleotides: TGTGCCAGCTTACGTTGGACTACGACCCAAGAGACCCAGTACTTC. Protein product: CASLRWTTTQETQYF. The rearrangement joins TRBV5-6 to TRBJ2-5, with D possibly matching TRBD2 (6 bases). This CDR3 spans 15 amino acids. From germline, CDR1 is SGHDT and CDR2 YYEEEE. V dropped 7 bases and J dropped 1 base, with 17 bases sitting between them.

This clone was seen more than once but under ten times. The gene calls are TRBV28 and TRBJ1-2, with D perhaps TRBD1 (6 bases). This CDR3 is built from 13 residues. Between the trimmed V and J ends, which lost 8 bases and 7 bases, there was a span of 17 bases. The V gene's germline CDR1 is MDHEN and CDR2 SYDVKM. CDR3 sequence: CASGTPGRPGYTF. The CDR3 DNA follows: TGTGCCAGCGGGACACCGGGACGGCCTGGCTACACCTTC.

The chain employs TRBV30 and TRBJ1-4; TRBD1 aligns across 9 bases. After removal of 4 bases from V and 7 bases from J, the junction contained 1 base not matched to a gene. Germline V lookup: CDR1 GTSNPN, CDR2 SVGIG (reference sequence). This CDR3 contains 12 residues. The chain's CDR3 is CAWKDRGEKLFF. As DNA, the CDR3 is TGTGCCTGGAAGGACAGGGGTGAAAAACTGTTTTTT.

The gene calls are TRBV11-2 and TRBJ2-3, with TRBD2 matching 8 bases. The CDR3 is 14 amino acids. Germline CDR1 SGHAT, CDR2 FQNNGV. Germline trimming cut 5 bases from V and 4 bases from J; bases unmatched to any gene: 5. The CDR3 DNA sequence: TGTGCCAGCAGCGTCAGCGGGAGCGCAGATACGCAGTATTTT. It codes for CASSVSGSADTQYF.

The chain combines TRBV14 with TRBJ1-2; perhaps TRBD1 as D (6 bases). CDR1 and CDR2 (germline): SGHDN, FVKESK. The ends were cut back, 6 bases at V and 1 base at J, with 12 bases in the middle. CDR3 length equals 14 residues. The CDR3 DNA reads as TGTGCCAGCAGTCCAGGGGACCGTAACTATGGCTACACCTTC. Translated: CASSPGDRNYGYTF.

The V call is TRBV7-2, the J call TRBJ2-1; 10 bases map to TRBD2. The V gene end was trimmed by 3 bases and the J gene end by 4 bases; junction bases not matched to a gene: 3. CDR1 is SGHTA, CDR2 FQGNSA, per germline. The CDR3 length is 15 residues. CDR3 nucleotide sequence: TGTGCCAGCAGCTTCCAGCGGGGGGGGTACAATGAGCAGTTCTTC. Residues: CASSFQRGGYNEQFF.

This clone appeared a single time. The rearrangement links TRBV10-3 to TRBJ2-5; D ambiguous. The V and J ends lost 0 bases and 2 bases respectively, with 10 bases between them. CDR1 ENHRY and CDR2 SYGVKD come from the germline V gene. The CDR3 runs 15 residues. Here the CDR3 reads CAISESSYIQETQYF. The CDR3 bases are TGTGCCATCAGTGAGTCCTCTTACATACAAGAGACCCAGTACTTC.

This clone has only one observation. This chain connects TRBV7-9 to TRBJ2-1, with 8 bases that match TRBD2. The V and J ends lost 8 bases and 7 bases, in that order; junction bases with no gene match: 19. The CDR3 has 17 residues. Germline values: CDR1 SEHNR, CDR2 FQNEAQ (reference sequence). The CDR3 region is CASRGPPSGSFINEQFF. CDR3 sequence (DNA): TGTGCCAGCCGGGGGCCCCCAAGCGGGAGTTTTATAAATGAGCAGTTCTTC.

V gene TRBV5-1 combines with J gene TRBJ1-1; D is possibly TRBD1 (5 bases). The CDR3 contains 15 residues. CDR1 and CDR2 (germline): SGHRS, YFSETQ. With 4 bases removed from V and 5 bases from J, the gap between germline ends came to 18 bases. CDR3 bases: TGCGCCAGCAGCGGGAGGACAATGGATGGGACTGAAGCTTTCTTT. Its translation is CASSGRTMDGTEAFF. Using reference TRBV5-1 and TRBJ1-1 for the parts outside the CDR3, the full variable domain is KAGVTQTPRYLIKTRGQQVTLSCSPISGHRSVSWYQQTPGQGLQFLFEYFSETQRNKGNFPGRFSGRQFSNSRSEMNVSTLELGDSALYLCASSGRTMDGTEAFFGQGTRLTVV.

Worth noting for this clone: The same CDR3 is also encoded by other DNA sequences in this sample. The chain has TRBV3-1 (or the pseudogene TRBV3-2) and TRBJ2-5, with 7 bases fitting TRBD2. Germline lookup yields CDR1 LGHDT and CDR2 YNNKEL (reference sequence). J lost 2 bases, V lost 1 base, and 1 base had no gene match. The CDR3 runs to 14 residues. In DNA, the CDR3 is TGTGCCAGCAGCCAAGCTAGCGGACAAGAGACCCAGTACTTC. Protein: CASSQASGQETQYF.